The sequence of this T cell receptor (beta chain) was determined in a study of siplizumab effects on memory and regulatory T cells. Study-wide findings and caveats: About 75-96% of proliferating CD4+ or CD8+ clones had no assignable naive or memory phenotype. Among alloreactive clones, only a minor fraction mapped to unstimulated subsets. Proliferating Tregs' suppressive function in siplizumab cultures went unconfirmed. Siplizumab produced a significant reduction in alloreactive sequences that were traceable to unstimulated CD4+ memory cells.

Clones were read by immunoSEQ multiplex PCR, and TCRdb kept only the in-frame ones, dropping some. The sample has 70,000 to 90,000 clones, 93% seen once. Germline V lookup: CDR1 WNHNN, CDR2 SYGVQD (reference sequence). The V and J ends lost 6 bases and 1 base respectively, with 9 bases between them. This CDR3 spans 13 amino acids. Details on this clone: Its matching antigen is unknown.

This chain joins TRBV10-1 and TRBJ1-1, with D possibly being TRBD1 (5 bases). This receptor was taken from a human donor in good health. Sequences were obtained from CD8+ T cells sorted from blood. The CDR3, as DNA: TGCGCCAGCAGAGACGGGGCGAACACTGAAGCTTTCTTT. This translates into CASRDGANTEAFF.